This T cell receptor beta chain stems from a study of cytomegalovirus exposure and HLA in healthy donors. About this clone itself: The antigen remains undetermined.

The donors were members of the validation cohort, which comprised 120 subjects and was separate from the first cohort of 666 subjects. Produced via immunoSEQ multiplex PCR; TCRdb's table is partial and in-frame only. This sample has fewer than 250,000 clones, with around 86% found just once. Findings and limits, study-wide: The study flagged some 170 TCR beta chains as cytomegalovirus-associated.

What was sequenced was PBMCs. The TCR sequence derives from a woman between 18 and 29 years old in good health and CMV-seropositive.

CDR3: CASSQQGQGAYEQYF. The CDR3 DNA reads TGCGCCAGCAGCCAACAGGGACAGGGCGCCTACGAGCAGTACTTC. J is TRBJ2-7 and V is TRBV4-1; TRBD1 aligns across 9 bases. The V and J ends lost 2 bases and 2 bases, in that order; junction bases with no gene match: 4. This CDR3 region has 15 residues. The germline gives CDR1 MGHRA, CDR2 YSYEKL.